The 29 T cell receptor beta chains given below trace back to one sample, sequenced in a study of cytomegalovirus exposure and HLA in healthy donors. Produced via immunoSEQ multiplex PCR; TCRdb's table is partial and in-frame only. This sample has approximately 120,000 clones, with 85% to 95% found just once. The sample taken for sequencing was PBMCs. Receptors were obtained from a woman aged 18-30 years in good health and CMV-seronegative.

In DNA form, the CDR3 reads TGTGCCAGCAGCAGCCAGCAGCGCTCTGGAAACACCATATATTTT. Amino acids: CASSSQQRSGNTIYF. The V call is TRBV28, the J call TRBJ1-3, with D unresolved. Germline values: CDR1 MDHEN, CDR2 SYDVKM. The CDR3 totals 15 residues. V gave up 6 bases and J gave up 0 bases, with 12 bases separating them.

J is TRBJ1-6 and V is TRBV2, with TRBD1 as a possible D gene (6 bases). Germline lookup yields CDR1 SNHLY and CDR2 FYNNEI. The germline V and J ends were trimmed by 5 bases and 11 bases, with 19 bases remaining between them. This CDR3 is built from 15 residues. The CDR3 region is CASSPRQVEGAPLHF. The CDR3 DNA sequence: TGTGCCAGCAGTCCTCGACAGGTCGAAGGGGCACCCCTCCACTTT.

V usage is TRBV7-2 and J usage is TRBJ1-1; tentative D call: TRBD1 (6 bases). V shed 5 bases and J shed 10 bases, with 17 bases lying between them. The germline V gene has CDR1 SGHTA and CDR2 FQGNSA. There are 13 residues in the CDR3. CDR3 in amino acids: CASSPQRGTGAFF. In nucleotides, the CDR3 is TGTGCCAGCAGCCCTCAAAGGGGGACCGGAGCTTTCTTT.

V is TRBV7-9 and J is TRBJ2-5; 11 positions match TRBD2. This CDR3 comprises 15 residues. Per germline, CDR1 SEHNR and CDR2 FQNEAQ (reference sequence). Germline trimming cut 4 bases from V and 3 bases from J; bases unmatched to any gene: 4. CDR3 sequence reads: CASSSQLAGEETQYF. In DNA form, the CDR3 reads TGTGCCAGCAGCTCTCAACTAGCGGGGGAAGAGACCCAGTACTTC.

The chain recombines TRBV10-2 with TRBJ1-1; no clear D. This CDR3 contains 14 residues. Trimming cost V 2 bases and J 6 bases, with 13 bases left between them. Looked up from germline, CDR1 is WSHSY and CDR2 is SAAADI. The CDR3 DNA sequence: TGCGCCAGCAGTGAGCGGGGAGTACGGGCTGAAGCTTTCTTT. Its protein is CASSERGVRAEAFF.

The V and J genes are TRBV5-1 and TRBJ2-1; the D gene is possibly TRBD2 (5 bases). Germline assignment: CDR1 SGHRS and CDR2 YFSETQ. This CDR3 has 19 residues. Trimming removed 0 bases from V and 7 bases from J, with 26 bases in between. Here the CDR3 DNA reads TGCGCCAGCAGCTTGGCCTACGGCACCTCTGAGGGCGGTTTGAATGAGCAGTTCTTC. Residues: CASSLAYGTSEGGLNEQFF.

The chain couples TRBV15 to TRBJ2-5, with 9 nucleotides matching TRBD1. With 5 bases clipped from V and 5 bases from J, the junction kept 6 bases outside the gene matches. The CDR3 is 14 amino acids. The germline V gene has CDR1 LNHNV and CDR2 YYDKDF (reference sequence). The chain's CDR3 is CATSEQGAGETQYF. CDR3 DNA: TGTGCCACCAGCGAACAGGGGGCAGGTGAGACCCAGTACTTC. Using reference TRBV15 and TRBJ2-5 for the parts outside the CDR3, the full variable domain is DAMVIQNPRYQVTQFGKPVTLSCSQTLNHNVMYWYQQKSSQAPKLLFHYYDKDFNNEADTPDNFQSRRPNTSFCFLDIRSPGLGDTAMYLCATSEQGAGETQYFGPGTRLLVL.

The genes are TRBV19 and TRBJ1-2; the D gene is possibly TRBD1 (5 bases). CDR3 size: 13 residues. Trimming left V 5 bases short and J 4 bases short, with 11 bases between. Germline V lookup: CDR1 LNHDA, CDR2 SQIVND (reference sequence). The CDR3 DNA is TGTGCCAGTAGTTTGACAGAGCGCTATGGCTACACCTTC. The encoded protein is CASSLTERYGYTF.

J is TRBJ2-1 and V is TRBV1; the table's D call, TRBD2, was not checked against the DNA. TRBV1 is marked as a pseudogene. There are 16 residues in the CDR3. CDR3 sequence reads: CTSSHAKAGGRGEQFF. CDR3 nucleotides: TGCACCAGCAGCCATGCAAAAGCGGGGGGGCGAGGGGAGCAGTTCTTC.

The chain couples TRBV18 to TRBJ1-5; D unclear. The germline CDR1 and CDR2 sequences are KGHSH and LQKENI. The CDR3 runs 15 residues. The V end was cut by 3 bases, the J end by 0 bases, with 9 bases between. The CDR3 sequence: CASSPSVISNQPQHF. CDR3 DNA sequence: TGTGCCAGCTCACCGTCGGTGATTAGCAATCAGCCCCAGCATTTT.

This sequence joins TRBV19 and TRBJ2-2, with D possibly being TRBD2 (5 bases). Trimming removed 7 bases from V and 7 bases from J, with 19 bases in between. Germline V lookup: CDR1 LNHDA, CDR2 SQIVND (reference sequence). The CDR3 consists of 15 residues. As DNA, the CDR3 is TGTGCCAGTACCTCAATCCCGGTGACTATCGGGGAGCTGTTTTTT. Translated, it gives CASTSIPVTIGELFF.

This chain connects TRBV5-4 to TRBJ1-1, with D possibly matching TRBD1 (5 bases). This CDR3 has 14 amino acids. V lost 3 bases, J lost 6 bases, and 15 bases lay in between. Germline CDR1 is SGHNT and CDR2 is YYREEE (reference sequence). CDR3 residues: CASSSSGFPPEAFF. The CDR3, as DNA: TGTGCCAGCAGCTCTTCAGGGTTTCCCCCTGAAGCTTTCTTT.

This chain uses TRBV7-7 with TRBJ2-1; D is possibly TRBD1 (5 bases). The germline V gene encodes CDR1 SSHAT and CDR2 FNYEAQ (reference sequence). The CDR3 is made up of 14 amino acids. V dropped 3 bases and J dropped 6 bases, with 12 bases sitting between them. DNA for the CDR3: TGTGCCAGCAGCTTTGACCAGGGATCCAATGAGCAGTTCTTC. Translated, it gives CASSFDQGSNEQFF.

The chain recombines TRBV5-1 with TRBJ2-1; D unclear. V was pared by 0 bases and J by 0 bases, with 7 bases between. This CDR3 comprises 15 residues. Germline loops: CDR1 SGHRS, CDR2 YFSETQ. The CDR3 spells CASSLVRVSYNEQFF. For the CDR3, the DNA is TGCGCCAGCAGCTTGGTTCGGGTCTCCTACAATGAGCAGTTCTTC.

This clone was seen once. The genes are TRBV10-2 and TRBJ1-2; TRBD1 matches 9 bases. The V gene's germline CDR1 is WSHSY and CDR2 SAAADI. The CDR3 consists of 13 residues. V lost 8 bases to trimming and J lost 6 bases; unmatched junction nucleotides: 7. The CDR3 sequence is CASGRTGEDGYTF. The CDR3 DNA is TGCGCCAGCGGAAGGACAGGGGAAGATGGCTACACCTTC.

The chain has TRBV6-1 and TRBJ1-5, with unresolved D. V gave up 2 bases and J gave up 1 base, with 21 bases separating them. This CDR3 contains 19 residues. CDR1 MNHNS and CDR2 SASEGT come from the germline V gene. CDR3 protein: CASSELAGRSPRSNQPQHF. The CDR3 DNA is TGTGCCAGCAGTGAATTGGCAGGTAGATCACCCCGAAGCAATCAGCCCCAGCATTTT.

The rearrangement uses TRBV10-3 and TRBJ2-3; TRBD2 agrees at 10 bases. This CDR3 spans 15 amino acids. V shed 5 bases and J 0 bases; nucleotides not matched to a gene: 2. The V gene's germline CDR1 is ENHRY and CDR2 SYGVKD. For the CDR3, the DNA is TGTGCCATCAGTCGGACTAGCGGTAGCACAGATACGCAGTATTTT. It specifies CAISRTSGSTDTQYF.

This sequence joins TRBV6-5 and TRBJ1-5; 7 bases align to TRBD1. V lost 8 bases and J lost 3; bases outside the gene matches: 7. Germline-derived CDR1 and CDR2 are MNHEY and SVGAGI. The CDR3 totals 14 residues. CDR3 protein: CASRPQGNNQPQHF. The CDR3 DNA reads TGTGCCAGCCGTCCACAGGGGAACAATCAGCCCCAGCATTTT.

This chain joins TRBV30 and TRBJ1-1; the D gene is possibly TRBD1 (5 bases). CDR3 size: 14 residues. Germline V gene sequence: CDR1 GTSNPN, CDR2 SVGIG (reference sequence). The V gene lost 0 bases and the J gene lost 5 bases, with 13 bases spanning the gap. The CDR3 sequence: CAWSVLGGDTEAFF. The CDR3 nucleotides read TGTGCCTGGAGTGTACTTGGAGGGGATACTGAAGCTTTCTTT. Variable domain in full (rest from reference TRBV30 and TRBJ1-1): SQTIHQWPATLVQPVGSPLSLECTVEGTSNPNLYWYRQAAGRGLQLLFYSVGIGQISSEVPQNLSASRPQDRQFILSSKKLLLSDSGFYLCAWSVLGGDTEAFFGQGTRLTVV.

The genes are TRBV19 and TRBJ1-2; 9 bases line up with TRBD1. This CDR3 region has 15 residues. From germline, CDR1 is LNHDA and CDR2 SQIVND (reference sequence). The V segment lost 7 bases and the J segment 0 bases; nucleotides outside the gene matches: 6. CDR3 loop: CASTRGTGTNYGYTF. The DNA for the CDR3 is TGTGCCAGTACTCGGGGGACAGGGACTAACTATGGCTACACCTTC.

CDR3 region: CASSTPQVGGLRGYTF. CDR3 nucleotides: TGTGCCAGCAGTACCCCTCAGGTGGGGGGTCTTAGGGGCTACACCTTC. The V call is TRBV5-6, the J call TRBJ1-2; tentative D call: TRBD1 (5 bases). The V end was cut by 5 bases, the J end by 8 bases, with 25 bases between. The CDR3 totals 16 residues. The V gene's germline CDR1 is SGHDT and CDR2 YYEEEE.

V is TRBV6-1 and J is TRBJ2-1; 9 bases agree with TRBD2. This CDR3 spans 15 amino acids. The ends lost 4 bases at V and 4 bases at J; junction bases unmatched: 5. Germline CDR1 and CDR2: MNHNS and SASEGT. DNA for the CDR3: TGTGCCAGCAGTGTAGTTAGCGGGGGTTACAATGAGCAGTTCTTC. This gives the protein CASSVVSGGYNEQFF.

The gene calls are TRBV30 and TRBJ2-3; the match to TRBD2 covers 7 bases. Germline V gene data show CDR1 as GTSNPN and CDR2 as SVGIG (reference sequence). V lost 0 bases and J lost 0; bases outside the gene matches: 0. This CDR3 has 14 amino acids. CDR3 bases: TGTGCCTGGAGTGTAGCGGGGAGCACAGATACGCAGTATTTT. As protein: CAWSVAGSTDTQYF. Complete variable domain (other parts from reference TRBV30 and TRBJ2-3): SQTIHQWPATLVQPVGSPLSLECTVEGTSNPNLYWYRQAAGRGLQLLFYSVGIGQISSEVPQNLSASRPQDRQFILSSKKLLLSDSGFYLCAWSVAGSTDTQYFGPGTRLTVL.

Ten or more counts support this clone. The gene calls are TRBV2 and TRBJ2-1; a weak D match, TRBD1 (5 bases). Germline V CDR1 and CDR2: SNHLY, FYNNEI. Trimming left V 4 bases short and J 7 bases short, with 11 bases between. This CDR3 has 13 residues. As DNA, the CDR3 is TGTGCCAGCAGTGGTATGGGGCGGAATGAGCAGTTCTTC. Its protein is CASSGMGRNEQFF.

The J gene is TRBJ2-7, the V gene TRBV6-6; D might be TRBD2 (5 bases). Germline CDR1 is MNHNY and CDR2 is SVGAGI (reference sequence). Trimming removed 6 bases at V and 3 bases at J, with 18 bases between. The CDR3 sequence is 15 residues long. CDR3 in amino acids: CASRWTGRGDYEQYF. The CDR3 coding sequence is TGTGCCAGCAGATGGACCGGACGGGGAGACTACGAGCAGTACTTC.

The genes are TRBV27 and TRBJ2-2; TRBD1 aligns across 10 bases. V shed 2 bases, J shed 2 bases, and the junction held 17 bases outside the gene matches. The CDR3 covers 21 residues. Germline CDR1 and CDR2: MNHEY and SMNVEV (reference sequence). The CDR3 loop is CASSLDHTPGQGHRNTGELFF. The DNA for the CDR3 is TGTGCCAGCAGTTTAGACCATACACCGGGACAGGGGCACCGAAACACCGGGGAGCTGTTTTTT.

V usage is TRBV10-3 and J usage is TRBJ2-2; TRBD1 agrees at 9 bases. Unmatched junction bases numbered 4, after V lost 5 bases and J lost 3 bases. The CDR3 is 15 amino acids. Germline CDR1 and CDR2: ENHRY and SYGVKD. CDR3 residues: CAISPGQGDTGELFF. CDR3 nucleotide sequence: TGTGCCATCAGTCCGGGACAGGGCGACACCGGGGAGCTGTTTTTT.

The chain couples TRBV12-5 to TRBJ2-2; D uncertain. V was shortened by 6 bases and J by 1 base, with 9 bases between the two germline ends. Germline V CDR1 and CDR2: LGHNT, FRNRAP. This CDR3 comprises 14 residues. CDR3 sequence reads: CASGASVNTGELFF. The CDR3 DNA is TGTGCTAGTGGCGCTAGTGTGAACACCGGGGAGCTGTTTTTT.

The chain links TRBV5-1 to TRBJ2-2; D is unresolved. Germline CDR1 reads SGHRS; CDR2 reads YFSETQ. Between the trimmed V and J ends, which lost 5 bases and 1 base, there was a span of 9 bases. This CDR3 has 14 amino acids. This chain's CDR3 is CASRGRENTGELFF. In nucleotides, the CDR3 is TGCGCCAGCAGGGGCCGAGAGAACACCGGGGAGCTGTTTTTT.